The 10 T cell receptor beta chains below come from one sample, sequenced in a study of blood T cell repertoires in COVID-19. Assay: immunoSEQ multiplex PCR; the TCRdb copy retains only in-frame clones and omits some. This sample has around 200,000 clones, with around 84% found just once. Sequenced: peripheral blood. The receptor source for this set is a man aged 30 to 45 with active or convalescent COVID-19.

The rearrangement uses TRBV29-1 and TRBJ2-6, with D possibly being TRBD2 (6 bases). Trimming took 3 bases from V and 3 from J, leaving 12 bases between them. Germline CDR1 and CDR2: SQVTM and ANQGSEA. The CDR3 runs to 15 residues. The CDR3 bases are TGCAGCGTTGACGGGGGAACGGGTGGGGCCAACGTCCTGACTTTC. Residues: CSVDGGTGGANVLTF.

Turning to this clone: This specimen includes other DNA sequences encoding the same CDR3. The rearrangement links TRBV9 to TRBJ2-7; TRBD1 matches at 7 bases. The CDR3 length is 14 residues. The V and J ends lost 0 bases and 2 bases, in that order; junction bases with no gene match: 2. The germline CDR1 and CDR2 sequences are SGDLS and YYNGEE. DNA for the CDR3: TGTGCCAGCAGCGTAGGGACAGGAGCCTACGAGCAGTACTTC. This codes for CASSVGTGAYEQYF.

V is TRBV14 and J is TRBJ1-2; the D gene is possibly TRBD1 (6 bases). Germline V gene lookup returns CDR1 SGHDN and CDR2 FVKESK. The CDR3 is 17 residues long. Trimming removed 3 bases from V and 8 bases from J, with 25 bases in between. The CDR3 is CASSQQSWAAGESGYTF. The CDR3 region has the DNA TGTGCCAGCAGCCAGCAAAGTTGGGCAGCAGGGGAGAGCGGCTACACCTTC. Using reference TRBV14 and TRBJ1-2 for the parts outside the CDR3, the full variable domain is EAGVTQFPSHSVIEKGQTVTLRCDPISGHDNLYWYRRVMGKEIKFLLHFVKESKQDESGMPNNRFLAERTGGTYSTLKVQPAELEDSGVYFCASSQQSWAAGESGYTFGSGTRLTVV.

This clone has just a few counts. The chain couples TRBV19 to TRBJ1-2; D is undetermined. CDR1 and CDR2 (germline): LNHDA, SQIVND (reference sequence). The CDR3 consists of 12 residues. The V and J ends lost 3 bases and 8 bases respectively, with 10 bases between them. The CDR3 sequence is CASSINHMGYTF. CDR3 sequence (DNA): TGTGCCAGTAGTATTAATCACATGGGCTACACCTTC.

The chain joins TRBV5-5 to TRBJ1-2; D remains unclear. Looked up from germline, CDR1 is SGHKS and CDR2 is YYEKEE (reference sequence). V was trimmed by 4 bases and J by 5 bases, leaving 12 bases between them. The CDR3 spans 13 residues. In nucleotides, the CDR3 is TGTGCCAGCAGCATACAGACGGGGTATGGCTACACCTTC. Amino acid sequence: CASSIQTGYGYTF.

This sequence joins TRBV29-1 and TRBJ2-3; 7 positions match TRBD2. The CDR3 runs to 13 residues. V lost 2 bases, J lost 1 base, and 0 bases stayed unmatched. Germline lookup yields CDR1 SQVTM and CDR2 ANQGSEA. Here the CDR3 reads CSVERGGTDTQYF. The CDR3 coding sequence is TGCAGCGTTGAACGGGGGGGCACAGATACGCAGTATTTT.

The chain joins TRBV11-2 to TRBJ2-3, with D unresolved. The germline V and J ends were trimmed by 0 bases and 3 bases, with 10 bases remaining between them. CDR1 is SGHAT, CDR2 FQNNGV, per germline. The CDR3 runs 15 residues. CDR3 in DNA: TGTGCCAGCAGCTTAGATCAGCGCGTTACAGATACGCAGTATTTT. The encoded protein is CASSLDQRVTDTQYF.

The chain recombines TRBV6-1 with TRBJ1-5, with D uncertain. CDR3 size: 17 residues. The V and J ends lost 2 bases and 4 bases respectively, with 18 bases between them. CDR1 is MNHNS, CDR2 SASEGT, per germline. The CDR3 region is CASSERAGSAVNQPQHF. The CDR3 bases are TGTGCCAGCAGTGAACGGGCGGGGAGCGCGGTTAATCAGCCCCAGCATTTT.

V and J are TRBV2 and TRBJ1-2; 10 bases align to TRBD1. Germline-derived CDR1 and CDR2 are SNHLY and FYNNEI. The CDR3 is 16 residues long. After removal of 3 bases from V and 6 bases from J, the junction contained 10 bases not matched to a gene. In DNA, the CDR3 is TGTGCCAGCAGTGATACATTTGGACAGGGGGACCATGGCTACACCTTC. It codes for CASSDTFGQGDHGYTF.

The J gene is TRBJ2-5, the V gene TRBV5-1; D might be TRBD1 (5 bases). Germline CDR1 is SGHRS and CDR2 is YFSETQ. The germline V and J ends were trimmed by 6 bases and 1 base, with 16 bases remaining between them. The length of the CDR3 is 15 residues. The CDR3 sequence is CASTFYPDSQETQYF. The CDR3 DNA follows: TGCGCCAGCACCTTCTATCCCGACAGCCAAGAGACCCAGTACTTC.